Listed below are T cell receptor beta chains from one sample, sequenced in a study of blood T cell repertoires in COVID-19. Method: immunoSEQ multiplex PCR; TCRdb's copy keeps in-frame clones and lacks some. The table has a few hundred thousand clones, around 90% seen once. Input material: peripheral blood. These receptors were obtained from a woman aged 40 to 50 who had recovered from COVID-19. Each CDR3 is given with its conserved first and last residue. D genes are given only for firm matches. Size tells how often a clone was seen (once, few, many) or the class of an expanded clone, and some rows leave it out.

D gene,V gene,J gene,clone size,CDR3 DNA,CDR3 protein
TRBD2,TRBV9,TRBJ2-7,-,TGTGCCAGCAGCGTAGGGGAGCGGGAGCCCTCCTACGAGCAGTACTTC,CASSVGEREPSYEQYF
-,TRBV12-3/TRBV12-4,TRBJ1-1,-,TGTGCCAGCAGTTCACAGGGAGGGTCTGAAGCTTTCTTT,CASSSQGGSEAFF
-,TRBV11-2,TRBJ2-5,-,TGTGCCAGCAGCTTAGCCCCGGGTCGAGGCCTCCAAGAGACCCAGTACTTC,CASSLAPGRGLQETQYF
-,TRBV11-2,TRBJ1-1,-,TGTGCCAGCAGCTTTGGAGGGAACACTGAAGCTTTCTTT,CASSFGGNTEAFF
-,TRBV13,TRBJ2-7,-,TGTGCCAGCAGCTTTGGCCCTTCCTACGAGCAGTACTTC,CASSFGPSYEQYF
-,TRBV11-1,TRBJ1-2,-,TGTGCCAGCAGCCTTGACAGTGCCGACTATGGCTACACCTTC,CASSLDSADYGYTF
-,TRBV9,TRBJ2-3,-,TGTGCCAGCAGCGCCTCCACAGATACGCAGTATTTT,CASSASTDTQYF
TRBD1,TRBV24-1,TRBJ2-3,-,TGTGCCACCAGTGGTCCAGGGGGCTTTACAGATACGCAGTATTTT,CATSGPGGFTDTQYF
-,TRBV30,TRBJ1-3,-,TGTGCCTGGGGGGCAGGGTCTGGAAACACCATATATTTT,CAWGAGSGNTIYF
TRBD2,TRBV10-3,TRBJ2-3,-,TGTGCCAGTGGGGAGGGGACAGATACGCAGTATTTT,CASGEGTDTQYF
-,TRBV12-5,TRBJ2-1,-,TGTGCTAGTTGGAGAGGGAATGAGCAGTTCTTC,CASWRGNEQFF
TRBD2,TRBV7-2,TRBJ2-7,-,TGTGCCAGCAGCCTTGGGACTAGCGGGAGGGCGGGCGAGCAGTACTTC,CASSLGTSGRAGEQYF
-,TRBV11-3,TRBJ2-1,-,TGTGCCAGCAGCCCCATCGGTCGGGAGCAGTTCTTC,CASSPIGREQFF
-,TRBV19,TRBJ2-4,-,TGTGCCAGTAGTATAGATCCGTCAGCAGGGGTGGATTTTAGCAAAAACATTCAGTACTTC,CASSIDPSAGVDFSKNIQYF
TRBD2,TRBV19,TRBJ2-1,-,TGTGCCAGTAGCTTAACTAGCGTCGCGGTCTTC,CASSLTSVAVF
TRBD1,TRBV12-3/TRBV12-4,TRBJ1-1,once,TGTGCCAGCAGTTGGACAGGCGACACTGAAGCTTTCTTT,CASSWTGDTEAFF
-,TRBV9,TRBJ2-1,-,TGTGCCAGCAGCTTCTCGGGACTTACCTACAATGAGCAGTTCTTC,CASSFSGLTYNEQFF
-,TRBV3-1/TRBV3-2,TRBJ2-5,-,TGTGCCAGCAGCCAGGGGAGTACAAGTACCCAGTACTTC,CASSQGSTSTQYF
TRBD1,TRBV12-5,TRBJ1-2,-,TGTGCTAGTGGTTTGACAGGGGCCCGCTATGGCTACACCTTC,CASGLTGARYGYTF
-,TRBV18,TRBJ2-7,-,TGTGCCAGCCGAGGACAGACCTACGAGCAGTACTTC,CASRGQTYEQYF
-,TRBV3-1/TRBV3-2,TRBJ2-7,-,TGTGCCAGCAGCCCCACTGACTCCTCCTACGAGCAGTACTTC,CASSPTDSSYEQYF
-,TRBV3-1/TRBV3-2,TRBJ2-1,-,TGTGCCAGCAGCTCGGAGGGCCACAATGAGCAGTTCTTC,CASSSEGHNEQFF
TRBD1,TRBV3-1/TRBV3-2,TRBJ1-3,few,TGTGCCAGTACGACAGGGAGCTCTGGAAACACCATATATTTT,CASTTGSSGNTIYF
-,TRBV6-5,TRBJ1-1,-,TGTGCCAGCAGTTACAGTGGGGCAAACACTGAAGCTTTCTTT,CASSYSGANTEAFF
TRBD2,TRBV5-1,TRBJ2-1,-,TGCGCCAGCAGCCCAGGGACTAGCGGGATAAAGAACAATGAGCAGTTCTTC,CASSPGTSGIKNNEQFF
-,TRBV7-2,TRBJ2-4,-,TGTGCCAGCAGCTTAGGACACGCCAAAAACATTCAGTACTTC,CASSLGHAKNIQYF
TRBD2,TRBV7-3,TRBJ2-1,few,TGTGCCAGCAGCCCCTCGGGACTAGCGGGGTACAATGAGCAGTTCTTC,CASSPSGLAGYNEQFF
-,TRBV5-5,TRBJ1-2,-,TGTGCCAGCAGCTTGGGGGGGACACCCTATGGCTACACCTTC,CASSLGGTPYGYTF
TRBD2,TRBV7-3,TRBJ2-3,-,TGTGCCAGCAGCTTAACGTCTAGCGGGAGGCAGTATTTT,CASSLTSSGRQYF
TRBD2,TRBV7-9,TRBJ2-2,-,TGTGCCAGCAGCTACCCCGGGGCTCGGACTAGCGTCCCCGGGGAGCTGTTTTTT,CASSYPGARTSVPGELFF
TRBD2,TRBV3-1/TRBV3-2,TRBJ2-7,-,TGTGCCAGCAGCCAGGCGGGGGTGGGCGAGCAGTACTTC,CASSQAGVGEQYF
TRBD1,TRBV5-4,TRBJ1-2,-,TGTGCCAGCAGCTCTGCCCGGGGACAGGGGTCGGGCTACACCTTC,CASSSARGQGSGYTF
TRBD2,TRBV7-2,TRBJ2-3,-,TGTGCCAGCAGCTTAGAACTAGCGGGAGGATCAGATACGCAGTATTTT,CASSLELAGGSDTQYF
-,TRBV10-3,TRBJ2-1,-,TGTGCAATCGACGGGAACAATGAGCAGTTCTTC,CAIDGNNEQFF
-,TRBV2,TRBJ1-2,-,TGTGCCAGCAGTGCCATGTCAGTCCCTCACTATGGCTACACCTTC,CASSAMSVPHYGYTF
-,TRBV6-1,TRBJ1-3,-,TGTGCCAGCAGTGATCGGGGTGCTGCTGGAAACACCATATATTTT,CASSDRGAAGNTIYF
-,TRBV3-1/TRBV3-2,TRBJ2-7,once,TGTGCCAGTTCGGACAGACAAGCCTACGAGCAGTACTTC,CASSDRQAYEQYF
TRBD1,TRBV11-3,TRBJ2-7,-,TGTGCCAGCAGCGCGGGACAGGGTAATGGCTACGAGCAGTACTTC,CASSAGQGNGYEQYF
-,TRBV7-9,TRBJ1-1,-,TGTGCCAGCAGCCCGGGACACTTGAACACTGAAGCTTTCTTT,CASSPGHLNTEAFF
-,TRBV7-9,TRBJ2-5,-,TGTGCCAGCAGCTATGAAACAGGGGAGACCCAGTACTTC,CASSYETGETQYF
-,TRBV11-2,TRBJ2-5,-,TGTGCCAGCAGCTTAGGAGGACAGCGAGAGACCCAGTACTTC,CASSLGGQRETQYF
TRBD2,TRBV7-9,TRBJ2-1,-,TGTGCCAGCAGCTTAAAGACTAGCGGGAGTCATGAGCAGTTCTTC,CASSLKTSGSHEQFF
-,TRBV6-5,TRBJ1-4,-,TGTGCCAGCAGTTACTCCGATCAGGGGCGAAAACTGTTTTTT,CASSYSDQGRKLFF
TRBD2,TRBV19,TRBJ2-3,-,TGTGCCAGTAGTATATCAATAGCGGGAGGGCCCCGGGATACGCAGTATTTT,CASSISIAGGPRDTQYF
-,TRBV6-1,TRBJ2-7,-,TGTGCCAGCAGACCAGGGGGGATGGCCGAGCAGTACTTC,CASRPGGMAEQYF
TRBD2,TRBV27,TRBJ2-1,few,TGTGCCAGCAGTTGTTTCTCGGCGCCGGGAGGAGGGGAGCAGTTCTTC,CASSCFSAPGGGEQFF
TRBD1,TRBV19,TRBJ2-7,-,TGTGCCAGAAGCCCGGGACAGGGGGCGAATAGGAGCTACGAGCAGTACTTC,CARSPGQGANRSYEQYF
-,TRBV7-9,TRBJ2-6,-,TGTGCCAGCAGACAGGACTCTGGGGCCAACGTCCTGACTTTC,CASRQDSGANVLTF
TRBD1,TRBV29-1,TRBJ2-2,once,TGCAGCGTGGGACAGGCGAACACCGGGGAGCTGTTTTTT,CSVGQANTGELFF
TRBD2,TRBV5-1,TRBJ2-3,-,TGCGCCAGCACGGGACTAGATTTT,CASTGLDF
-,TRBV10-1,TRBJ2-4,-,TGCGCCAGCAGTATGCCCCAGGGCTTTGACAAAAACATTCAGTACTTC,CASSMPQGFDKNIQYF
TRBD1,TRBV19,TRBJ2-6,-,TGTGCCAGTAGTGTGACAGGGGGAAGGGGGGCCAACGTCCTGACTTTC,CASSVTGGRGANVLTF
TRBD1,TRBV7-9,TRBJ1-2,-,TGTGCCAGCAGCCTCACCCGGACAGGGGACTATGGCTACACCTTC,CASSLTRTGDYGYTF
TRBD2,TRBV5-1,TRBJ2-7,-,TGCGCCAGCAGCTTGCGGCTAGCGGGAGACGAGCAGTACTTC,CASSLRLAGDEQYF
TRBD2,TRBV3-1/TRBV3-2,TRBJ2-5,-,TGTGCCAGCAGCCAAGCCGGTTGGACTAGATTTGGGACCCAGTACTTC,CASSQAGWTRFGTQYF
-,TRBV7-9,TRBJ2-5,-,TGTGCCAGCAGCCCACCTTTGGAGGTTACCGAGACCCAGTACTTC,CASSPPLEVTETQYF
-,TRBV9,TRBJ2-5,-,TGTGCCAGCAGCGTATTGTCTAGCGAATCCCAAGAGACCCAGTACTTC,CASSVLSSESQETQYF
TRBD1,TRBV6-5,TRBJ1-1,-,TGTGCCAGCACCCTACAGGGGGCAGGAACTGAAGCTTTCTTT,CASTLQGAGTEAFF
-,TRBV3-1/TRBV3-2,TRBJ1-5,once,TGTGCCAGCAGCCAAGTTCCTGGTCAGGGCGGAAATCAGCCCCAGCATTTT,CASSQVPGQGGNQPQHF